This passage covers 11 T cell receptor beta chains from one sample sequenced in a study of spatial heterogeneity in lung cancer. Time point here: blood at routine non-recurrence follow-up after resection. Whole RNA, which was extracted from tumor, nontumor lung tissue or frozen PBMC, was sequenced without any cell sorting. TCRdb processed the 5' RACE reads anew with MiXCR; each CDR3 protein has one entry. The data hold about 120,000 distinct CDR3 sequences, with more than 10% observed a single time. The specimen comprised PBMCs, sampled at follow-up. The receptors come from a male donor with early-stage non-small cell lung cancer.

Ten or more counts support this clonotype. One end of the junction is discordant with germline, which a read error may explain. The rearrangement uses TRBV7-9 and TRBJ2-1; D might be TRBD2 (6 bases). The CDR3 contains 15 residues. Germline CDR1 SEHNR, CDR2 FQNEAQ (reference sequence). The CDR3 here is CASSSSSRGRGAQIF. CDR3 coding DNA: TGTGCCAGCAGCTCCTCGTCCCGGGGTCGCGGGGCGCAAATCTTC. Full variable domain (outside the CDR3, taken from reference TRBV7-9 and TRBJ2-1): DTGVSQNPRHKITKRGQNVTFRCDPISEHNRLYWYRQTLGQGPEFLTYFQNEAQLEKSRLLSDRFSAERPKGSFSTLEIQRTEQGDSAMYLCASSSSSRGRGAQIFGPGTRLTVL.

The CDR3 region has the DNA TGTGCCAGCAGCCAAACAGGAGATACGCAGTATTTT. It encodes CASSQTGDTQYF. This sequence joins TRBV7-3 and TRBJ2-3; TRBD1 is a possible D gene (5 bases). Germline V gene lookup returns CDR1 SGHTA and CDR2 FQGTGA. V dropped 5 bases and J dropped 5 bases, with 8 bases sitting between them. The CDR3 totals 12 residues.

Only a few counts were recorded for this clonotype. The J gene is TRBJ1-1, the V gene TRBV2; no firm D call. V lost 8 bases and J 1 base, leaving 11 bases between the germline ends. CDR3 size: 13 residues. Germline CDR1 SNHLY, CDR2 FYNNEI. Written as DNA, the CDR3 is TGTGCCAGCCGTGGGTTGCCGAACACTGAAGCTTTCTTT. Protein: CASRGLPNTEAFF. The variable domain in full, with the rest retrieved from reference TRBV2 and TRBJ1-1, is EPEVTQTPSHQVTQMGQEVILRCVPISNHLYFYWYRQILGQKVEFLVSFYNNEISEKSEIFDDQFSVERPDGSNFTLKIRSTKLEDSAMYFCASRGLPNTEAFFGQGTRLTVV.

The chain employs TRBV7-3 and TRBJ2-3; the D gene could be TRBD1 or TRBD2 (5 bases each). The V end was cut by 4 bases, the J end by 1 base, with 15 bases between. The CDR3 consists of 16 residues. Per germline, CDR1 SGHTA and CDR2 FQGTGA. CDR3 nucleotides: TGTGCCAGCAGCTCCCAGGGTGGGGGTGGCACAGATACGCAGTATTTT. It is translated as CASSSQGGGGTDTQYF. The variable domain in full, with the rest retrieved from reference TRBV7-3 and TRBJ2-3, is GAGVSQTPSNKVTEKGKYVELRCDPISGHTALYWYRQSLGQGPEFLIYFQGTGAADDSGLPNDRFFAVRPEGSVSTLKIQRTERGDSAVYLCASSSQGGGGTDTQYFGPGTRLTVL.

A few counts support this clonotype. This chain uses TRBV9 with TRBJ2-2, with 9 nucleotides matching TRBD1. This CDR3 comprises 15 residues. Germline assignment: CDR1 SGDLS and CDR2 YYNGEE. Germline trimming cut 3 bases from V and 6 bases from J; bases unmatched to any gene: 6. The CDR3 here is CASSGPGQGPGELFF. CDR3 nucleotides: TGTGCCAGCAGCGGCCCGGGACAGGGTCCCGGGGAGCTGTTTTTT.

As to this clonotype: Sequence at one end of the junction differs from germline and may be a read error. The chain has TRBV7-2 and TRBJ2-7; TRBD1 aligns across 9 bases. CDR1 and CDR2 (germline): SGHTA, FQGNSA. This CDR3 spans 12 amino acids. CDR3: CASSLGGTGWHF. The CDR3 coding sequence is TGTGCCAGCAGCTTAGGAGGGACAGGGTGGCACTTC.

This chain uses TRBV5-1 with TRBJ2-5; 7 bases fit TRBD1. The germline gives CDR1 SGHRS, CDR2 YFSETQ. The junction had 7 bases not matched to a gene; V was cut back by 0 bases and J by 5 bases. The CDR3 is 15 amino acids. In DNA form, the CDR3 reads TGCGCCAGCAGCTTGGATGAGGGGGCGCGGGAGACCCAGTACTTC. Translation: CASSLDEGARETQYF.

In this sample, this clonotype turned up a few times. The chain uses TRBV28 and TRBJ2-2; D not resolved. The germline gives CDR1 MDHEN, CDR2 SYDVKM. CDR3 length: 12 amino acids. CDR3 amino acids: CVSLSRAGELFF. The CDR3 region has the DNA TGTGTTTCATTGTCCCGGGCCGGGGAGCTGTTTTTT.

The chain joins TRBV4-2 to TRBJ1-3; D unresolved. Germline CDR1 is LGHNA and CDR2 is YNFKEQ. The germline V and J ends were trimmed by 1 base and 4 bases, with 11 bases remaining between them. The CDR3 spans 15 residues. The CDR3 protein is CASSQVNNVGNTIYF. In DNA, the CDR3 is TGTGCCAGCAGCCAAGTCAACAATGTGGGAAACACCATATATTTT.

This clonotype has just a few counts. This chain joins TRBV4-2 and TRBJ2-3; D not resolved. Germline-derived CDR1 and CDR2 are LGHNA and YNFKEQ. V dropped 2 bases and J dropped 3 bases, with 6 bases sitting between them. This CDR3 spans 13 amino acids. The CDR3 sequence: CASSQQQTDTQYF. As DNA, the CDR3 is TGTGCCAGCAGCCAACAACAGACAGATACGCAGTATTTT.

The chain's CDR3 is CASSEFGGQGDTQYF. The DNA for the CDR3 is TGTGCCAGCAGTGAATTCGGGGGGCAGGGAGATACGCAGTATTTT. The chain is built from TRBV25-1 and TRBJ2-3; possible D gene TRBD2, 7 bases. V dropped 1 base and J dropped 5 bases, with 13 bases sitting between them. Germline assignment: CDR1 MGHDK and CDR2 SYGVNS. This CDR3 contains 15 residues.